The clone carrying this T cell receptor (beta chain) was observed many times. Its antigen remains unknown. The TCR beta CDR3 region was amplified by multiplex PCR employing 32 V and 13 J primers. One entry per CDR3 protein results from TCRdb running MiXCR on the multiplex PCR reads. The sample holds 30,000 to 40,000 distinct CDR3 sequences, about 29% seen once. Bulk tumor genomic DNA, about 620 ng per sample, was used as template. Doctors removed several biopsies from each primary tumor during surgery, keeping them far apart. These patients got curative surgery after being newly diagnosed with untreated non-small cell lung cancer. Samples were obtained from newly diagnosed non-small cell lung cancer patients who were having surgery with curative intent. The CDR3 extends over 13 amino acids. V lost 6 bases and J lost 2, with 14 bases in between. The germline V gene encodes CDR1 DFQATT and CDR2 SNEGSKA (reference sequence).

The data were taken from a study of immune heterogeneity within non-small cell lung tumors. Study-level findings and limits: Tumor sites within a patient were found to share identical dominant CDR3 beta clonotypes, and site-unique high-frequency clones were also present. Individual patients mostly differed in their high-frequency T-cell receptor beta clonotypes.

Sequencing was performed on lung tumor tissue. The TCR comes from a man between 40 and 49 years old with non-small cell lung cancer. The V and J genes are TRBV20-1 and TRBJ2-7, with D hard to call. In DNA, the CDR3 is TGCAGTGCCAGCCCGGGCCATACCTACGAGCAGTACTTC. Translating gives CSASPGHTYEQYF.